This TCR beta chain emerged from a study of blood T cell dynamics during melanoma immunotherapy. Across the whole study: First-line therapy was either pembrolizumab or nivolumab with ipilimumab for metastatic melanoma.

About this clone itself: As yet, its antigen is unknown.

Findings of the study overall: Whether repertoire-driving clones were melanoma-specific could not be determined.

Regarding time point: week 3, after first cycle of checkpoint inhibitor. Apart from a couple of fast progressors, RECIST 1.1 response was judged 12 weeks post-infusion. The method was immunoSEQ multiplex PCR; TCRdb's version includes in-frame clones alone and lacks a portion of them. The sample consists of around 12,000 clones, under 95% of them appearing once. The CDR3 is made up of 16 amino acids. CDR1 SGHAT and CDR2 FQNNGV come from the germline V gene. Trimming removed 0 bases from V and 3 bases from J, with 15 bases in between. V gene TRBV11-2 combines with J gene TRBJ2-7, with D perhaps matching TRBD2 (7 bases). The TCR originated in a human donor with melanoma. The starting material was effector memory CD8+ T cells from blood, obtained from a patient treated with checkpoint blockade. In DNA, the CDR3 is TGTGCCAGCAGCTTAGACCCCGCGGGGGCGTACTACGAGCAGTACTTC. This codes for CASSLDPAGAYYEQYF.